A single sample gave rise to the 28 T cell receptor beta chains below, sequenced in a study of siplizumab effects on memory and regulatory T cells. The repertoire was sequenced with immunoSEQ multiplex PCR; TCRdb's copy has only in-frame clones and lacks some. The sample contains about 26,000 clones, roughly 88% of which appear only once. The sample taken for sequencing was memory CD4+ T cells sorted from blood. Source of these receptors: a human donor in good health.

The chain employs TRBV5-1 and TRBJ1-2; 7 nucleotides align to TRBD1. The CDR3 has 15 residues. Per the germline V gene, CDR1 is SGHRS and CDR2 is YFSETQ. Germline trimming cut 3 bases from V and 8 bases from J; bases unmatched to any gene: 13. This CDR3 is CASSWPRGGQEGYTF. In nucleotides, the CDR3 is TGCGCCAGCAGCTGGCCCCGCGGCGGACAGGAAGGCTACACCTTC.

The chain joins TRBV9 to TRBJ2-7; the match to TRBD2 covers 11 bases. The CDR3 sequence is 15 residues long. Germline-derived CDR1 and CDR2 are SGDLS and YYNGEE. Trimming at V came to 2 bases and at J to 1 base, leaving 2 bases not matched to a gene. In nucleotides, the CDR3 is TGTGCCAGCAGCGTTTCTAGCGGGGGGTCCTACGAGCAGTACTTC. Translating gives CASSVSSGGSYEQYF.

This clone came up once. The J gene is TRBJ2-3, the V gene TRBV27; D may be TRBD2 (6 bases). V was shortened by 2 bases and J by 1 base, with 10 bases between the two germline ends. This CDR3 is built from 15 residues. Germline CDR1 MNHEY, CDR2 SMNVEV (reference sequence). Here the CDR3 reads CASSLVAGRTDTQYF. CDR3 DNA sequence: TGTGCCAGCAGTTTAGTTGCGGGACGCACAGATACGCAGTATTTT.

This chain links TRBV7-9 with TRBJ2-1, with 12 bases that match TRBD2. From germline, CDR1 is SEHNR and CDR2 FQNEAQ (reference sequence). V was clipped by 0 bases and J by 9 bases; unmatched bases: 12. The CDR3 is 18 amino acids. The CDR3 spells CASSLARRASGREGEQFF. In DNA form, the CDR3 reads TGTGCCAGCAGCTTAGCGCGAAGGGCTAGCGGGAGGGAGGGTGAGCAGTTCTTC.

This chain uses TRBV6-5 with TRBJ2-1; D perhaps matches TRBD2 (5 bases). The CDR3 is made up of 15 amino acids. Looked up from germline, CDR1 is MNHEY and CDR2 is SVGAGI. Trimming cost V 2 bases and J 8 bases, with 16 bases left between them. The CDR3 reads CASSYRGSRGDEQFF. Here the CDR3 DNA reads TGTGCCAGCAGTTACCGCGGGTCTCGAGGCGATGAGCAGTTCTTC.

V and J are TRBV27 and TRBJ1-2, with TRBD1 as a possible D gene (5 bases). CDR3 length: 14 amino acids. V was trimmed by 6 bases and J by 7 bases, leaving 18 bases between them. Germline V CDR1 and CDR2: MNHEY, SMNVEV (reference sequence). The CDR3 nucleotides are TGTGCCAGCAGCCCTTCGGGAAGGGGAGGTGGCTACACCTTC. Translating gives CASSPSGRGGGYTF.

This chain's CDR3 is CASTPHQGGPYNEQFF. Here the CDR3 DNA reads TGTGCCAGCACCCCTCATCAGGGGGGTCCCTACAATGAGCAGTTCTTC. The chain combines TRBV2 with TRBJ2-1, with a possible D match to TRBD1 (7 bases). This CDR3 is 16 amino acids long. The germline gives CDR1 SNHLY, CDR2 FYNNEI. The V and J ends lost 7 bases and 2 bases respectively, with 18 bases between them.

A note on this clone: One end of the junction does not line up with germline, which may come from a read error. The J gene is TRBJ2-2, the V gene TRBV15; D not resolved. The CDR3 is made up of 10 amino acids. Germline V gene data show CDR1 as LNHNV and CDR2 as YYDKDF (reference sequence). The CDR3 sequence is CATSTGELFF. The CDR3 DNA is TGTGCCACGAGCACCGGGGAGCTGTTTTTT.

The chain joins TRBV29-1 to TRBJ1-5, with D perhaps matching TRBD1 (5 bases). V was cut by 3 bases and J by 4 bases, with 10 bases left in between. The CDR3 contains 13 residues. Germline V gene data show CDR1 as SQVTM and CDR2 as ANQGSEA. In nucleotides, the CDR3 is TGCAGCGTTGATGGGGGTTTGAATCAGCCCCAGCATTTT. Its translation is CSVDGGLNQPQHF. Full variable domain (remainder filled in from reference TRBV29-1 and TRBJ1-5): SAVISQKPSRDICQRGTSLTIQCQVDSQVTMMFWYRQQPGQSLTLIATANQGSEATYESGFVIDKFPISRPNLTFSTLTVSNMSPEDSSIYLCSVDGGLNQPQHFGDGTRLSIL.

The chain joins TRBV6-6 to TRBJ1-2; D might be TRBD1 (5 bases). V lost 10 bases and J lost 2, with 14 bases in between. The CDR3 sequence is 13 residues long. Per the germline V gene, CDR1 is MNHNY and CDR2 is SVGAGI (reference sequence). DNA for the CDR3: TGTGCCAAAAACGGACATTCGAACTATGGCTACACCTTC. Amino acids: CAKNGHSNYGYTF.

The CDR3: CASSFSGQGSEAFF. Here the CDR3 DNA reads TGTGCCAGCAGTTTTTCCGGACAGGGGTCAGAAGCTTTCTTT. The rearrangement uses TRBV6-6 and TRBJ1-1; 9 bases are a match to TRBD1. Germline V gene lookup returns CDR1 MNHNY and CDR2 SVGAGI (reference sequence). Trimming removed 4 bases from V and 8 bases from J; junction bases left unmatched: 8. The CDR3 covers 14 residues.

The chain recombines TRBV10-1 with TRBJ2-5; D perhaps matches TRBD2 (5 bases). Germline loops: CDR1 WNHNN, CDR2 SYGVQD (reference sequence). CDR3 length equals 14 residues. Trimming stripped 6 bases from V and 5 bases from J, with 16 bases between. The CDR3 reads CASSSGQGGETQYF. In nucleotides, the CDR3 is TGCGCCAGCAGCTCCGGTCAAGGCGGGGAGACCCAGTACTTC.

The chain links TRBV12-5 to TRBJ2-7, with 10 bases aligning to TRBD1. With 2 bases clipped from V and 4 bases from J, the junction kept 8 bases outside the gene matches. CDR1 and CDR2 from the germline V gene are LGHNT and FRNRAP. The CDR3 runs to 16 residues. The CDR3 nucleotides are TGTGCTAGTGGTTTGCTCCGGACAGGGGGTAAGTACGAGCAGTACTTC. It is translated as CASGLLRTGGKYEQYF.

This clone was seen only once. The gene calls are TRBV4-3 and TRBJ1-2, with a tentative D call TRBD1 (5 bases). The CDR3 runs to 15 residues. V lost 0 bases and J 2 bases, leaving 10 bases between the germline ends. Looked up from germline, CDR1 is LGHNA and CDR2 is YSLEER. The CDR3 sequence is CASSQDSRGNYGYTF. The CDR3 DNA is TGCGCCAGCAGCCAAGATAGCCGGGGGAACTATGGCTACACCTTC.

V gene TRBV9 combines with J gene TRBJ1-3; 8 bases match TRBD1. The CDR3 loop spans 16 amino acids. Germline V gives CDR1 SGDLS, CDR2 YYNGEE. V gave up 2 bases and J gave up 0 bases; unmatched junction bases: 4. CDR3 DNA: TGTGCCAGCAGCGTCAGGACAGGGAGCTCTGGAAACACCATATATTTT. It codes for CASSVRTGSSGNTIYF.

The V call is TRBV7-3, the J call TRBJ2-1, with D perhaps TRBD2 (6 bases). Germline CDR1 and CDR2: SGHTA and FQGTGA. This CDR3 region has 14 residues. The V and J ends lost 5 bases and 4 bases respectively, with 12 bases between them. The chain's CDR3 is CASSTLGGYNEQFF. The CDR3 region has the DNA TGTGCCAGCAGCACACTTGGGGGGTACAATGAGCAGTTCTTC.

The CDR3 coding sequence is TGTGCCAGCAGCCCACTGAGGGATGGAAACACCATATATTTT. Translating it yields CASSPLRDGNTIYF. The genes are TRBV6-1 and TRBJ1-3, with D hard to call. V was cut by 6 bases and J by 3 bases, with 12 bases left in between. The CDR3 is 14 residues long. Germline V gene data show CDR1 as MNHNS and CDR2 as SASEGT.

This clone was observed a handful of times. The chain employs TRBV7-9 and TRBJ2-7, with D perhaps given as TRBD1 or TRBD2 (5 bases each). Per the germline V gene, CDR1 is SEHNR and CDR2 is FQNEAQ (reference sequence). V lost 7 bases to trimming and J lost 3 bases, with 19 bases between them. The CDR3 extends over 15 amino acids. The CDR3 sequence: CASTTYGDQHYEQYF. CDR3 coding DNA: TGTGCCAGCACCACTTACGGGGACCAGCACTACGAGCAGTACTTC.

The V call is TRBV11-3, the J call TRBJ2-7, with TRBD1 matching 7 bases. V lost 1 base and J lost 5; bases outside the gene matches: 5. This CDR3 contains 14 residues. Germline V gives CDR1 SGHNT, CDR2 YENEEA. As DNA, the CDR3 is TGTGCCAGCAGCTTAGGACAGGGCTCACACGAGCAGTACTTC. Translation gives CASSLGQGSHEQYF.

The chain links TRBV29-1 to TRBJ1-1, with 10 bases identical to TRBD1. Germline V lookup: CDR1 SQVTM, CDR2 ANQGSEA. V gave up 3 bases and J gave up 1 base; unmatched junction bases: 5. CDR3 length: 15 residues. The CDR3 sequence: CSVEGQGSGNTEAFF. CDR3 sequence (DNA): TGCAGCGTTGAGGGACAGGGGAGTGGGAACACTGAAGCTTTCTTT.

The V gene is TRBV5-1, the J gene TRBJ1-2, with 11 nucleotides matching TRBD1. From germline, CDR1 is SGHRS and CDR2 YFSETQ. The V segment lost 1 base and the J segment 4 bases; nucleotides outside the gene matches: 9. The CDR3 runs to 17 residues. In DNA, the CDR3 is TGCGCCAGCAGCTTGAGTCCGGGGACAGGGGGAGCCTATGGCTACACCTTC. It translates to CASSLSPGTGGAYGYTF.

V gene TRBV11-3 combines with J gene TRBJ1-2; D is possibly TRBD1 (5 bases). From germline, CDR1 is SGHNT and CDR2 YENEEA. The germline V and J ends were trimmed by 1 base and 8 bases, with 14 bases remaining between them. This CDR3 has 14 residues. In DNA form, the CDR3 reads TGTGCCAGCAGCTTAGCCGGACATACGGGGGGCTACACCTTC. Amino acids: CASSLAGHTGGYTF.

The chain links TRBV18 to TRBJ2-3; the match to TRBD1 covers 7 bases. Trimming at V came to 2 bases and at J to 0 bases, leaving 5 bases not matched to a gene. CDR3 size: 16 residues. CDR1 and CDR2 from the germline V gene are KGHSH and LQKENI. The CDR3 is CASSPIRQGSTDTQYF. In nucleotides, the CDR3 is TGTGCCAGCTCACCAATTCGACAGGGTAGCACAGATACGCAGTATTTT.

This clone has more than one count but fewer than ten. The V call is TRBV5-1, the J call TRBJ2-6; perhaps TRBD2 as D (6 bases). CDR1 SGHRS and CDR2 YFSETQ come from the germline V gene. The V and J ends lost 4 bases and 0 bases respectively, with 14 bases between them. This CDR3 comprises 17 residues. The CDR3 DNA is TGCGCCAGCAGCAGCCAAGGGGACTTCTCTGGGGCCAACGTCCTGACTTTC. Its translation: CASSSQGDFSGANVLTF.

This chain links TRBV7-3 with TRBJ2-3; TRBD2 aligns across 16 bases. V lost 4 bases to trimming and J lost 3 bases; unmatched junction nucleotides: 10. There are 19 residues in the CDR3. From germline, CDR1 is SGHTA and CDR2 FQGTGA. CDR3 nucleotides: TGTGCCAGCAGCTCCGTACCCGGGACTAGCGGGAGGGGGACAGATACGCAGTATTTT. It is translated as CASSSVPGTSGRGTDTQYF.

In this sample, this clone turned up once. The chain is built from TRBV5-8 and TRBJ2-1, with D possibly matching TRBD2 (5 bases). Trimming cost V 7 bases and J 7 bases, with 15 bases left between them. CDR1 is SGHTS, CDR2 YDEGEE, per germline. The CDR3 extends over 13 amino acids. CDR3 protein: CASSRGERNEQFF. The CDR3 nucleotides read TGTGCCAGCTCACGGGGAGAGAGGAATGAGCAGTTCTTC.

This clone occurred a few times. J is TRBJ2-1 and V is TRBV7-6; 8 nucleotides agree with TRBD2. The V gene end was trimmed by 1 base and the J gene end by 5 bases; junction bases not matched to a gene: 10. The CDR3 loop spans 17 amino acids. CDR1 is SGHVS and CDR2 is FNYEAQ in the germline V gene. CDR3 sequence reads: CASSLVPTSGTNNEQFF. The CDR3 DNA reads TGTGCCAGCAGCTTAGTGCCAACTAGCGGAACCAACAATGAGCAGTTCTTC.

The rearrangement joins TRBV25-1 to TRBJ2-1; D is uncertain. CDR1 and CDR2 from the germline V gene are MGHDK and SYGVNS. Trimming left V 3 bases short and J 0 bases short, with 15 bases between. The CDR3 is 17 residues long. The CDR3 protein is CASSDAGLLHSYNEQFF. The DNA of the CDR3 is TGTGCCAGCAGTGACGCAGGTTTGCTTCACTCCTACAATGAGCAGTTCTTC.